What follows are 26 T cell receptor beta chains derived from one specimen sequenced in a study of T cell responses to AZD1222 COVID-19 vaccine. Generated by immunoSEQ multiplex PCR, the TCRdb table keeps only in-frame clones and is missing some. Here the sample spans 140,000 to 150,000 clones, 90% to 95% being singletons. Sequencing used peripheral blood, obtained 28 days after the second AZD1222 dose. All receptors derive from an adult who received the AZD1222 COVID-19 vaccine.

In DNA, the CDR3 is TGTGCCAGCAGCGACAGGCCTTGGAGCTCCTACAATGAGCAGTTCTTC. This sequence encodes CASSDRPWSSYNEQFF. The chain employs TRBV9 and TRBJ2-1, with D tentatively TRBD1 (5 bases). CDR3 length: 16 residues. CDR1 and CDR2 (germline): SGDLS, YYNGEE. Trimming cost V 3 bases and J 0 bases, with 13 bases left between them.

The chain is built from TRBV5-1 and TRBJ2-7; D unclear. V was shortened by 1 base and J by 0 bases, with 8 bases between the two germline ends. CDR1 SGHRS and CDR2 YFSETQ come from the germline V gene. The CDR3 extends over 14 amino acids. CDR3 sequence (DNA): TGCGCCAGCAGCTTGACGCCGGACTCCTACGAGCAGTACTTC. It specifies CASSLTPDSYEQYF.

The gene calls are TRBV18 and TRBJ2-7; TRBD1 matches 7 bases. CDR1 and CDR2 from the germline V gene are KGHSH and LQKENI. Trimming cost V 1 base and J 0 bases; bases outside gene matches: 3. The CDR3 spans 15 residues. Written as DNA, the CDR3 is TGTGCCAGCTCACCACGAACAGGGGACTCCTACGAGCAGTACTTC. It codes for CASSPRTGDSYEQYF.

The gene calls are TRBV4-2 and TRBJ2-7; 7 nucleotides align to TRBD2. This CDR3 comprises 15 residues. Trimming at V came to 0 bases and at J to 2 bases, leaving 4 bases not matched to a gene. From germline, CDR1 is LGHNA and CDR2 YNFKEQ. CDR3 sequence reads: CASSQDRAGPYEQYF. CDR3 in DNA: TGTGCCAGCAGCCAAGACCGAGCGGGGCCCTACGAGCAGTACTTC.

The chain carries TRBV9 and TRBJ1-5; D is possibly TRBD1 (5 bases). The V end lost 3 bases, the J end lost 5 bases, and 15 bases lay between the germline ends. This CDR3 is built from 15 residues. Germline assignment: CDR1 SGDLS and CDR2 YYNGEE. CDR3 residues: CASSGTGDLYQPQHF. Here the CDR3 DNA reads TGTGCCAGCAGCGGAACAGGAGATCTATATCAGCCCCAGCATTTT.

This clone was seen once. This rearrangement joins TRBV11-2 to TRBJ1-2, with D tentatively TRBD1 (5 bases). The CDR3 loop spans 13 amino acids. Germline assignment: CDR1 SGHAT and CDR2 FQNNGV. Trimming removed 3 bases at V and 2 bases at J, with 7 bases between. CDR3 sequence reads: CASSFEGNYGYTF. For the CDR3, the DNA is TGTGCCAGCAGCTTCGAGGGGAACTATGGCTACACCTTC.

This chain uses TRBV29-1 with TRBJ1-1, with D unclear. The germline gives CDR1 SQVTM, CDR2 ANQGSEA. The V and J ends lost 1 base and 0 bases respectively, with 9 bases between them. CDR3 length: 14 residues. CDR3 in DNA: TGCAGCGTTGAAGGCTACCTAATGAACACTGAAGCTTTCTTT. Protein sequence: CSVEGYLMNTEAFF.

The CDR3 is CASSLIAGAGTDTQYF. CDR3 DNA sequence: TGTGCCAGCAGCTTAATTGCGGGGGCGGGCACAGATACGCAGTATTTT. The chain joins TRBV7-2 to TRBJ2-3, with D possibly being TRBD2 (7 bases). The V and J ends lost 2 bases and 1 base respectively, with 13 bases between them. The CDR3 spans 16 residues. CDR1 SGHTA and CDR2 FQGNSA come from the germline V gene. Full variable domain (rest looked up from reference TRBV7-2 and TRBJ2-3): GAGVSQSPSNKVTEKGKDVELRCDPISGHTALYWYRQSLGQGLEFLIYFQGNSAPDKSGLPSDRFSAERTGGSVSTLTIQRTQQEDSAVYLCASSLIAGAGTDTQYFGPGTRLTVL.

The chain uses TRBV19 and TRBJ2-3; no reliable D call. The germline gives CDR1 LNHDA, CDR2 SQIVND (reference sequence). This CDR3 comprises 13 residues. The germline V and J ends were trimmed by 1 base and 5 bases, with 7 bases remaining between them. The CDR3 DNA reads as TGTGCCAGTAGTATAGGCCTAGGAGATACGCAGTATTTT. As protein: CASSIGLGDTQYF.

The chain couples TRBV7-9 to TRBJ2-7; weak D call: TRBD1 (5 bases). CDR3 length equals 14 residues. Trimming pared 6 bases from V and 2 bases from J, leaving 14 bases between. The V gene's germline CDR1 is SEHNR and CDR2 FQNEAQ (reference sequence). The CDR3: CASSYFTGTYEQYF. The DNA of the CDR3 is TGTGCCAGCAGTTACTTTACAGGTACCTACGAGCAGTACTTC.

The CDR3: CASSYVLAGGDNEQFF. The CDR3 nucleotides are TGTGCCAGCAGCTATGTACTAGCGGGAGGAGATAATGAGCAGTTCTTC. The chain uses TRBV5-4 and TRBJ2-1, with 12 bases matching TRBD2. V shed 3 bases and J 7 bases; nucleotides not matched to a gene: 8. Germline-derived CDR1 and CDR2 are SGHNT and YYREEE (reference sequence). CDR3 size: 16 residues.

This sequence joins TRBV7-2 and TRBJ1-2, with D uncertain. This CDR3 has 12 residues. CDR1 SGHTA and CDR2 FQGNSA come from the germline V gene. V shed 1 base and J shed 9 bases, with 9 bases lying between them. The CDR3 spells CASSLGPLSYTF. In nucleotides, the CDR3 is TGTGCCAGCAGCTTAGGCCCCCTGAGCTACACCTTC. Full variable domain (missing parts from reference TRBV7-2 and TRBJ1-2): GAGVSQSPSNKVTEKGKDVELRCDPISGHTALYWYRQSLGQGLEFLIYFQGNSAPDKSGLPSDRFSAERTGGSVSTLTIQRTQQEDSAVYLCASSLGPLSYTFGSGTRLTVV.

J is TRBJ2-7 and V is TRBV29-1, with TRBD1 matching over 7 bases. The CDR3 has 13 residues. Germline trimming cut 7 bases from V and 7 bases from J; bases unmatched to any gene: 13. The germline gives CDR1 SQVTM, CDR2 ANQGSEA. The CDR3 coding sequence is TGCAGCGCCCGCGACGTCGGGACAGCTGAGCAGTACTTC. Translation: CSARDVGTAEQYF.

The CDR3: CASSGLADYEQYF. The DNA of the CDR3 is TGTGCCAGCAGTGGGCTAGCGGACTACGAGCAGTACTTC. This chain links TRBV27 with TRBJ2-7; the match to TRBD2 covers 7 bases. The CDR3 spans 13 residues. Looked up from germline, CDR1 is MNHEY and CDR2 is SMNVEV (reference sequence). J gave up 3 bases and V 5 bases, and 4 bases lay outside the gene matches.

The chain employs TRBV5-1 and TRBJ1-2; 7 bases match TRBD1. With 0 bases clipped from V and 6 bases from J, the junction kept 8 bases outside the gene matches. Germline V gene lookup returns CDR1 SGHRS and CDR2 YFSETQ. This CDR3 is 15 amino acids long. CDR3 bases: TGCGCCAGCAGCTTGGCCGCACAGGGGAATGATGGCTACACCTTC. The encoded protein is CASSLAAQGNDGYTF. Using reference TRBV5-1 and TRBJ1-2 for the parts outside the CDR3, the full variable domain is KAGVTQTPRYLIKTRGQQVTLSCSPISGHRSVSWYQQTPGQGLQFLFEYFSETQRNKGNFPGRFSGRQFSNSRSEMNVSTLELGDSALYLCASSLAAQGNDGYTFGSGTRLTVV.

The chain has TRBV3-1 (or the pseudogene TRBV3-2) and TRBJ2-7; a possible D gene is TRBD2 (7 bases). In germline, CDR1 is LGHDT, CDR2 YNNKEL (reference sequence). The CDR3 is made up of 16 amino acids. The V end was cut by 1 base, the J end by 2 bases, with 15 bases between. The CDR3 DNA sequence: TGTGCCAGCAGCCAAGTTCGGGGGGCACTCCCCTACGAGCAGTACTTC. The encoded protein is CASSQVRGALPYEQYF.

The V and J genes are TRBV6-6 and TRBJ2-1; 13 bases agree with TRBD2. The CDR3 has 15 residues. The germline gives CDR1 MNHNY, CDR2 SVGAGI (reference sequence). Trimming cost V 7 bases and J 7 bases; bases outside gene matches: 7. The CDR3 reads CASTKGLAGDNEQFF. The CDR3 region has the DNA TGTGCCAGCACCAAAGGACTAGCGGGAGATAATGAGCAGTTCTTC.

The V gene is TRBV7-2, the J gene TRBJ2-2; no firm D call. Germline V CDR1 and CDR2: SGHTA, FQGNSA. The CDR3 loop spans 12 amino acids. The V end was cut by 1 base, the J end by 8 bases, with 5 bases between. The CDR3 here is CASSLETGELFF. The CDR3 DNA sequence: TGTGCCAGCAGCTTAGAGACTGGGGAGCTGTTTTTT.

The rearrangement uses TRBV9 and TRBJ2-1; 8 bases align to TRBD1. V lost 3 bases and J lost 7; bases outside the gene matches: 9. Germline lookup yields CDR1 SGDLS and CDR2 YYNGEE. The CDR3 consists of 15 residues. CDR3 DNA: TGTGCCAGCAGCGCGGGGACAGGTCCCGGGAATGAGCAGTTCTTC. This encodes CASSAGTGPGNEQFF.

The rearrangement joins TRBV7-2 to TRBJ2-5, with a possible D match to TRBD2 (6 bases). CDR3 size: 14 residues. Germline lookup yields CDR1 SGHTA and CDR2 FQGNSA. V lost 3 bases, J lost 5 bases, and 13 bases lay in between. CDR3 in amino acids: CASSFREWRETQYF. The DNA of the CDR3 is TGTGCCAGCAGCTTCCGGGAGTGGCGGGAGACCCAGTACTTC.

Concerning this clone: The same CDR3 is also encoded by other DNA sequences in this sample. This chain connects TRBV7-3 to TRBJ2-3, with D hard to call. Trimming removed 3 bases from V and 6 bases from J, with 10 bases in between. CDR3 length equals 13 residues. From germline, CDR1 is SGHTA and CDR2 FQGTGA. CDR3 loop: CASSFGPGDTQYF. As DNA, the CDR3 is TGTGCCAGCAGCTTCGGACCCGGGGATACGCAGTATTTT.

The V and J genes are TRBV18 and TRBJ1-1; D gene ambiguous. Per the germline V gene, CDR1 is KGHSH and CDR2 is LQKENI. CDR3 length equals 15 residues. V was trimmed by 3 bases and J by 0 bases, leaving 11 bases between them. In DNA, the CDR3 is TGTGCCAGCTCACCTCTGGGGAACTTGAACACTGAAGCTTTCTTT. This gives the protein CASSPLGNLNTEAFF.

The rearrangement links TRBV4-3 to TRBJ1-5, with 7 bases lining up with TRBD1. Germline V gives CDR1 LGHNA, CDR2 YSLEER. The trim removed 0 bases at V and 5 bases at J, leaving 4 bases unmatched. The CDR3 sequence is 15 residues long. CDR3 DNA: TGCGCCAGCAGCCAAGACAGGGGGGGGTATCAGCCCCAGCATTTT. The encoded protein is CASSQDRGGYQPQHF.

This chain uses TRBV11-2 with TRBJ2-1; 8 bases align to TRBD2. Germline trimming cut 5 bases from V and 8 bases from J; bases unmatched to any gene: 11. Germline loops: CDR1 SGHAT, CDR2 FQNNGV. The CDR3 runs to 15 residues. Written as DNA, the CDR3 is TGTGCCAGCAGCGACGGTTTCGGGGGGGCCGATGAGCAGTTCTTC. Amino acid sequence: CASSDGFGGADEQFF.

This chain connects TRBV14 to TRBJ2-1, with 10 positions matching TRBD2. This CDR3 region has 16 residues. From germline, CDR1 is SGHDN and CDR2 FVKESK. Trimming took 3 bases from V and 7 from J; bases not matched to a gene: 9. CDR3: CASSQARMGLANEQFF. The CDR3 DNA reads TGTGCCAGCAGCCAGGCCCGCATGGGACTAGCGAATGAGCAGTTCTTC.

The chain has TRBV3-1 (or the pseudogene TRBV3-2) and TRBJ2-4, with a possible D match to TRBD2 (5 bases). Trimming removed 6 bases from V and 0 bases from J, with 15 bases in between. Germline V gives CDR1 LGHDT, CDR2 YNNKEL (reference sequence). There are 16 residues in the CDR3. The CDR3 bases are TGTGCCAGCAGTCGGGAAATCAGAGGAGCCAAAAACATTCAGTACTTC. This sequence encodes CASSREIRGAKNIQYF.